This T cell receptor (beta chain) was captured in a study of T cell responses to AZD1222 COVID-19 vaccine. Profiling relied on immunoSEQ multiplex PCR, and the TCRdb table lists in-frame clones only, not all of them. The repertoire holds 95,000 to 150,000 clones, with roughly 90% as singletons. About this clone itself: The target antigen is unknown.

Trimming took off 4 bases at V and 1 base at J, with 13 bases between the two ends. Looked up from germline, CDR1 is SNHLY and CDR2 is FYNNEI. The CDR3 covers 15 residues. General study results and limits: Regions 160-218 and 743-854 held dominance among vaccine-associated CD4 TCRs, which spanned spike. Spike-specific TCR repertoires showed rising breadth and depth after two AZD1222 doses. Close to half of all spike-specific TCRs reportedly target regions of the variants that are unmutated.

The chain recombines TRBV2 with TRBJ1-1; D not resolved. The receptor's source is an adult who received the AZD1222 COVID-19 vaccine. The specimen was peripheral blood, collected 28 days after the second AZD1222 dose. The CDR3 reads CASSGAGWGNTEAFF. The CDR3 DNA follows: TGTGCCAGCAGTGGGGCGGGGTGGGGGAACACTGAAGCTTTCTTT.